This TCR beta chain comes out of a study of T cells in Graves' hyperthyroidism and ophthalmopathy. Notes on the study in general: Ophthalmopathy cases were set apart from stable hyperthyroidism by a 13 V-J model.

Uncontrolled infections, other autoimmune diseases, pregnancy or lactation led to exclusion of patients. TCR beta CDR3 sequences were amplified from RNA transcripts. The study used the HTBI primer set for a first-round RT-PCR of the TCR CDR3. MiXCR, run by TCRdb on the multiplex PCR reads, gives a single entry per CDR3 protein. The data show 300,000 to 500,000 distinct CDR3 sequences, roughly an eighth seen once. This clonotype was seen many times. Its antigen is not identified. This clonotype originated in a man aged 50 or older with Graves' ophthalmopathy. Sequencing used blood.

The CDR3 spells CASIPDGLNTEAFF. The CDR3 region has the DNA TGTGCCAGCATTCCGGACGGATTGAACACTGAAGCTTTCTTT. The V and J genes are TRBV12-3 or TRBV12-4 and TRBJ1-1; D gene unclear. This CDR3 is built from 14 residues. Trimming left V 7 bases short and J 0 bases short, with 12 bases between.